Included here is one T cell receptor (beta chain) sequence, with context. Its cognate antigen is unknown. There were at least 5.5 micrograms of total RNA extracted from every sample. This record belongs to a study of blood T cells in healthy people across ages. A J-beta primer mix and a sample-barcoded 5' primer were used in a second PCR of roughly 6 to 11 cycles. Researchers report that a template-switch adaptor with 12 random nucleotides tagged each cDNA molecule. Each CDR3 protein gets one entry after TCRdb re-called the 5' RACE reads with MiXCR. In the table there are approximately 1.5 million distinct CDR3 sequences, around 36% of which are singletons. Study-level findings and limits: Long-lived donors carried more naive CD4+ cells and greater diversity than aged donors. Changes seen in expanded clonotypes were possibly confounded by donor CMV status left unknown.

The CDR3 runs 15 residues. V was cut by 2 bases and J by 3 bases, with 13 bases left in between. Germline values: CDR1 SEHNR, CDR2 FQNEAQ (reference sequence). The chain links TRBV7-9 to TRBJ1-1, with D unclear. The sequence was collected from a woman aged 25 to 39 in good health. Sequenced: blood. This CDR3 reads CASSLWGAKDTEAFF. In nucleotides, the CDR3 is TGTGCCAGCAGCTTATGGGGTGCCAAGGACACTGAAGCTTTCTTT.